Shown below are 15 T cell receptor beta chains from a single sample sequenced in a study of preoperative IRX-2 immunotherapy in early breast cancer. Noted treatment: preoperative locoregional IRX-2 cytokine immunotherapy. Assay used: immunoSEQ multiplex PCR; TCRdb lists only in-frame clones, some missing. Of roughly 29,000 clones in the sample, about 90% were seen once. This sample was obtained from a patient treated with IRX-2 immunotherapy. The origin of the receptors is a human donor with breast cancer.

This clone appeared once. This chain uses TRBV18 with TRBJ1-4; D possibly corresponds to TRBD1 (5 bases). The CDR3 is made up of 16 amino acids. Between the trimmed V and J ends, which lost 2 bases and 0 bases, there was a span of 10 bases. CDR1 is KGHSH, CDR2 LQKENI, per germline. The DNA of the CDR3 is TGTGCCAGCTCACCAAGGGGCCTTGCAACTAATGAAAAACTGTTTTTT. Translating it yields CASSPRGLATNEKLFF.

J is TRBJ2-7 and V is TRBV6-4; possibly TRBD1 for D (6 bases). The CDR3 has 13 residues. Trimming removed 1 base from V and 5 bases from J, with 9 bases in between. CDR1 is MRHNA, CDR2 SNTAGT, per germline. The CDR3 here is CASSDLQGHEQYF. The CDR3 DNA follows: TGTGCCAGCAGTGACTTACAGGGCCACGAGCAGTACTTC.

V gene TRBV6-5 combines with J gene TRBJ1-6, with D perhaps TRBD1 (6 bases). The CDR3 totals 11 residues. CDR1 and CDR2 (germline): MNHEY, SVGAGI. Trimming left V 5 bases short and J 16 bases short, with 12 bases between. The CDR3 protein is CASSSGTLLHF. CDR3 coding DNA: TGTGCCAGCAGTAGCGGGACACTGCTCCACTTT.

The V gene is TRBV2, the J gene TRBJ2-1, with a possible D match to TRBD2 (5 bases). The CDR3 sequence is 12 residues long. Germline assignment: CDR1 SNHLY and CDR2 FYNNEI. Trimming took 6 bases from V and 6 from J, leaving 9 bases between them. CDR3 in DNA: TGTGCCAGCAGCCCACTAGGCAATGAGCAGTTCTTC. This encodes CASSPLGNEQFF.

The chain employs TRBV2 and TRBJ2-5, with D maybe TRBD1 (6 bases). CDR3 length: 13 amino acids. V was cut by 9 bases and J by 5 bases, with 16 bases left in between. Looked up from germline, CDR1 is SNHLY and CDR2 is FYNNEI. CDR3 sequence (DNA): TGTGCCAGTAACCTCCGGGACACGGAGACCCAGTACTTC. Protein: CASNLRDTETQYF.

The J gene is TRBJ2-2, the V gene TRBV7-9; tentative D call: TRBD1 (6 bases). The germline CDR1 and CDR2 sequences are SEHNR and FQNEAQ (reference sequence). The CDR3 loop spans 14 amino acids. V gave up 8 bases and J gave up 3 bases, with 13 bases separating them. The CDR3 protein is CASRLRQDTGELFF. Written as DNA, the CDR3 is TGTGCCAGCCGTCTCCGACAGGACACCGGGGAGCTGTTTTTT.

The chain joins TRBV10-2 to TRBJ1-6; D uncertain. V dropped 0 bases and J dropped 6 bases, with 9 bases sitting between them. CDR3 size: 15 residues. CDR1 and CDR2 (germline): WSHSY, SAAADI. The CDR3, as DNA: TGCGCCAGCAGTGAGTCGACCGGGATTAATTCACCCCTCCACTTT. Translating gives CASSESTGINSPLHF.

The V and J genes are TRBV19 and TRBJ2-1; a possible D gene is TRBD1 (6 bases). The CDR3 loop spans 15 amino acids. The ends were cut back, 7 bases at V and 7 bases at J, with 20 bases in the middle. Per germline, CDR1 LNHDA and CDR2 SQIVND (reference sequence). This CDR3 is CASTQLQGGWNEQFF. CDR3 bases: TGTGCCAGTACCCAACTACAGGGTGGATGGAATGAGCAGTTCTTC.

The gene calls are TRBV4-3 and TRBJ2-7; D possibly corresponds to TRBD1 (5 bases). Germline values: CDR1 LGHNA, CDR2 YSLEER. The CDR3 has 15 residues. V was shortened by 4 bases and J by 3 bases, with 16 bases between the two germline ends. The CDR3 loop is CASSPVTGTHYEQYF. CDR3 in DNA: TGCGCCAGCAGCCCGGTAACAGGTACTCACTACGAGCAGTACTTC.

CDR3 region: CASSHWTGPYEQYF. CDR3 nucleotide sequence: TGTGCCAGCAGCCACTGGACAGGGCCGTACGAGCAGTACTTC. This rearrangement joins TRBV16 to TRBJ2-7, with 8 bases identical to TRBD1. V was clipped by 3 bases and J by 4 bases; unmatched bases: 5. CDR3 length: 14 residues. Germline lookup yields CDR1 KGHSY and CDR2 FQNENV.

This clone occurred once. CDR3 DNA sequence: TGTGCCAGCAGCCTCACAGGGTTCGGCTATGGCTACACCTTC. It yields the protein CASSLTGFGYGYTF. This sequence joins TRBV5-4 and TRBJ1-2, with TRBD1 as a possible D gene (6 bases). V was shortened by 4 bases and J by 4 bases, with 14 bases between the two germline ends. Germline loops: CDR1 SGHNT, CDR2 YYREEE (reference sequence). This CDR3 spans 14 amino acids.

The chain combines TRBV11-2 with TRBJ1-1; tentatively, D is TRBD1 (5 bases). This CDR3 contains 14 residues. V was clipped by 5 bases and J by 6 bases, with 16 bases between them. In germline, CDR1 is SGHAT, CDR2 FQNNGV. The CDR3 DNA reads TGTGCCAGCAGCGCCCGGACAACGATGGCTGAAGCTTTCTTT. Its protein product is CASSARTTMAEAFF. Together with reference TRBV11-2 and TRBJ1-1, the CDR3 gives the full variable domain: EAGVAQSPRYKIIEKRQSVAFWCNPISGHATLYWYQQILGQGPKLLIQFQNNGVVDDSQLPKDRFSAERLKGVDSTLKIQPAKLEDSAVYLCASSARTTMAEAFFGQGTRLTVV.

DNA for the CDR3: TGTGCCAGCTCCGATTTTAACAATGAGCAGTTCTTC. As protein: CASSDFNNEQFF. V gene TRBV14 combines with J gene TRBJ2-1; D unclear. CDR3 length: 12 amino acids. The V gene's germline CDR1 is SGHDN and CDR2 FVKESK. V lost 8 bases and J lost 5, with 10 bases in between.

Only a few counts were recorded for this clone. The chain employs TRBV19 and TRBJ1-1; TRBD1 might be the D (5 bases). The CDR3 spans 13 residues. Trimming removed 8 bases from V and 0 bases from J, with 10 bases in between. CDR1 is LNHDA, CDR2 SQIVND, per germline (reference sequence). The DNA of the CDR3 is TGTGCCAGTCGAGGGACGTTGAACACTGAAGCTTTCTTT. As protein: CASRGTLNTEAFF.

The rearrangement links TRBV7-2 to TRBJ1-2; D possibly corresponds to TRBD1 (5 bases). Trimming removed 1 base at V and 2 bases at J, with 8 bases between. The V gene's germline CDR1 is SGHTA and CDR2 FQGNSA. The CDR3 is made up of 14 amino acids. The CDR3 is CASSLDGGNYGYTF. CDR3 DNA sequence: TGTGCCAGCAGCTTAGATGGGGGGAACTATGGCTACACCTTC. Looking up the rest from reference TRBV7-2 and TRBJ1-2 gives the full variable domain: GAGVSQSPSNKVTEKGKDVELRCDPISGHTALYWYRQSLGQGLEFLIYFQGNSAPDKSGLPSDRFSAERTGGSVSTLTIQRTQQEDSAVYLCASSLDGGNYGYTFGSGTRLTVV.